Listed here are 30 T cell receptor beta chains from one sample, sequenced in a study of blood T cell repertoires in COVID-19. This table comes from immunoSEQ multiplex PCR, and its TCRdb copy is limited to in-frame clones, with some not included. This table holds about 200,000 clones, approximately 87% found once. The sample consisted of peripheral blood. All receptors come from a woman aged 65 to 85 with acute or convalescent COVID-19.

V is TRBV11-2 and J is TRBJ2-7, with 14 bases fitting TRBD2. V trimming: 1 base; J trimming: 5 bases; junction bases outside the gene matches: 4. The CDR3 consists of 16 residues. Germline V gene sequence: CDR1 SGHAT, CDR2 FQNNGV. CDR3 loop: CASSLGGTSGRNEQYF. CDR3 DNA sequence: TGTGCCAGCAGCTTAGGCGGGACTAGCGGGAGAAACGAGCAGTACTTC.

The chain employs TRBV12-3 or TRBV12-4 and TRBJ2-1; no definite D call. Trimming shortened V by 3 bases and J by 6 bases, and 9 bases separated the two germline ends. The CDR3 is made up of 13 amino acids. CDR3 in DNA: TGTGCCAGCAGTTTGTTCCCCGGCAATGAGCAGTTCTTC. Its protein product is CASSLFPGNEQFF.

V and J are TRBV10-3 and TRBJ1-1; a weak D match, TRBD1 (6 bases). Trimming left V 3 bases short and J 7 bases short, with 12 bases between. Germline V gene sequence: CDR1 ENHRY, CDR2 SYGVKD. The CDR3 runs 13 residues. CDR3 sequence (DNA): TGTGCCATCAGTGATACGGACAGAAATGAAGCTTTCTTT. Protein sequence: CAISDTDRNEAFF.

V is TRBV19 and J is TRBJ2-2, with 9 bases matching TRBD1. V lost 3 bases, J lost 5 bases, and 10 bases stayed unmatched. CDR3 size: 17 residues. Germline loops: CDR1 LNHDA, CDR2 SQIVND (reference sequence). CDR3 nucleotides: TGTGCCAGTAGTATCGATGTTGGGACAGGGATGACCGGGGAGCTGTTTTTT. Amino acid sequence: CASSIDVGTGMTGELFF.

This chain links TRBV5-1 with TRBJ2-7; 9 bases are shared with TRBD1. Trimming removed 5 bases from V and 5 bases from J; junction bases left unmatched: 5. Germline V lookup: CDR1 SGHRS, CDR2 YFSETQ. This CDR3 has 13 amino acids. CDR3 in DNA: TGCGCCAGCAGTTTTACAGGGGGCAACGAGCAGTACTTC. It encodes CASSFTGGNEQYF.

The CDR3: CASSREGSGNTIYF. The CDR3 DNA follows: TGTGCCAGCAGCCGCGAGGGCTCTGGAAACACCATATATTTT. The chain recombines TRBV3-1 (or the pseudogene TRBV3-2) with TRBJ1-3; D is ambiguous. This CDR3 spans 14 amino acids. Germline lookup yields CDR1 LGHDT and CDR2 YNNKEL (reference sequence). The germline V and J ends were trimmed by 4 bases and 0 bases, with 7 bases remaining between them.

The gene calls are TRBV24-1 and TRBJ2-2; D perhaps matches TRBD1 (5 bases). The germline V gene has CDR1 KGHDR and CDR2 SFDVKD. There are 13 residues in the CDR3. The V and J ends lost 5 bases and 5 bases respectively, with 8 bases between them. In DNA form, the CDR3 reads TGTGCCACCAGTGCTAGGGGAACCGGGGAGCTGTTTTTT. As protein: CATSARGTGELFF.

The chain employs TRBV5-1 and TRBJ2-7; D possibly corresponds to TRBD1 (5 bases). The CDR3 has 14 residues. V was trimmed by 0 bases and J by 6 bases, leaving 13 bases between them. The germline V gene has CDR1 SGHRS and CDR2 YFSETQ. The CDR3 here is CASSLGGPEREQYF. The CDR3 bases are TGCGCCAGCAGCTTGGGGGGCCCTGAGCGCGAGCAGTACTTC.

This rearrangement joins TRBV7-9 to TRBJ1-4, with D tentatively TRBD1 (5 bases). Germline CDR1 reads SEHNR; CDR2 reads FQNEAQ (reference sequence). V lost 1 base to trimming and J lost 4 bases, with 7 bases between them. The CDR3 is made up of 14 amino acids. The CDR3, as DNA: TGTGCCAGCAGCTTAGAGGGGTTTAATGAAAAACTGTTTTTT. Protein: CASSLEGFNEKLFF.

The rearrangement uses TRBV25-1 and TRBJ1-2, with D perhaps TRBD1 (5 bases). V was trimmed by 7 bases and J by 6 bases, leaving 15 bases between them. CDR1 is MGHDK, CDR2 SYGVNS, per germline. The CDR3 contains 13 residues. The CDR3 loop is CASINNWGDGYTF. CDR3 coding DNA: TGTGCCAGCATAAATAATTGGGGGGATGGCTACACCTTC.

This clone was picked up one time. The chain couples TRBV6-1 to TRBJ1-2; D gene unclear. V lost 1 base and J lost 4, with 10 bases in between. The germline V gene has CDR1 MNHNS and CDR2 SASEGT. CDR3 length equals 14 residues. The DNA of the CDR3 is TGTGCCAGCAGTGAAGACGGGAACTCCTATGGCTACACCTTC. Protein sequence: CASSEDGNSYGYTF.

V is TRBV3-1 (or the pseudogene TRBV3-2) and J is TRBJ2-5; TRBD1 matches 7 bases. Germline V gene sequence: CDR1 LGHDT, CDR2 YNNKEL (reference sequence). The CDR3 is 14 residues long. V shed 4 bases, J shed 2 bases, and the junction held 4 bases outside the gene matches. CDR3 DNA: TGTGCCAGCAGCCCAGGGACAGCTCAAGAGACCCAGTACTTC. Translated, it gives CASSPGTAQETQYF.

The V gene is TRBV11-3, the J gene TRBJ2-1; D may be TRBD2 (6 bases). The V gene lost 5 bases and the J gene lost 15 bases, with 17 bases spanning the gap. The CDR3 has 12 amino acids. The V gene's germline CDR1 is SGHNT and CDR2 YENEEA. The CDR3 loop is CASSASLGGPFF. CDR3 DNA sequence: TGTGCCAGCAGCGCGTCCCTGGGGGGTCCGTTCTTC.

This chain joins TRBV7-6 and TRBJ2-3, with D maybe TRBD2 (6 bases). Germline V lookup: CDR1 SGHVS, CDR2 FNYEAQ. The germline V and J ends were trimmed by 3 bases and 3 bases, with 7 bases remaining between them. The CDR3 runs to 13 residues. CDR3 in amino acids: CASSLGGTDTQYF. As DNA, the CDR3 is TGTGCCAGCAGCTTGGGGGGAACAGATACGCAGTATTTT.

V usage is TRBV27 and J usage is TRBJ2-1; D might be TRBD2 (6 bases). Germline CDR1 MNHEY, CDR2 SMNVEV (reference sequence). The CDR3 extends over 16 amino acids. The ends were cut back, 0 bases at V and 7 bases at J, with 16 bases in the middle. CDR3 coding DNA: TGTGCCAGCAGTTTATCGGGGGGTGTACTTCGGAATGAGCAGTTCTTC. It codes for CASSLSGGVLRNEQFF.

This chain uses TRBV18 with TRBJ1-2; 7 bases fit TRBD1. This CDR3 spans 16 amino acids. Germline CDR1 reads KGHSH; CDR2 reads LQKENI. V gave up 2 bases and J gave up 6 bases; unmatched junction bases: 12. The CDR3 coding sequence is TGTGCCAGCTCACCAACGGCGAGGGGGCCGATGGATGGCTACACCTTC. This translates into CASSPTARGPMDGYTF.

For this clone: One end of the junction is discordant with germline, which a read error may explain. The V gene is TRBV7-7, the J gene TRBJ2-7; 14 bases are a match to TRBD2. Germline CDR1 SSHAT, CDR2 FNYEAQ (reference sequence). CDR3 size: 17 residues. In DNA, the CDR3 is TGTGCTAGCAGTCCTAACCTGACTAGCGGGGGGGCCCACGAGCAGTACTTC. This encodes CASSPNLTSGGAHEQYF.

This clone was found a few times. Distinct nucleotide sequences in the sample also encode this CDR3. The gene calls are TRBV7-2 and TRBJ2-7; D is uncertain. The CDR3 is made up of 12 amino acids. Germline-derived CDR1 and CDR2 are SGHTA and FQGNSA. The ends were cut back, 4 bases at V and 1 base at J, with 5 bases in the middle. CDR3: CASSSSSYEQYF. Written as DNA, the CDR3 is TGTGCCAGCAGCTCATCATCCTACGAGCAGTACTTC.

This clone was counted a few times. This chain joins TRBV19 and TRBJ1-5, with 8 bases matching TRBD1. V lost 7 bases, J lost 0 bases, and 11 bases stayed unmatched. Germline V gene data show CDR1 as LNHDA and CDR2 as SQIVND (reference sequence). The length of the CDR3 is 17 residues. The CDR3 nucleotides are TGTGCCAGTATGAAGGCAGGGGGCACGTATAGCAATCAGCCCCAGCATTTT. As protein: CASMKAGGTYSNQPQHF. The full variable domain, its missing parts supplied by reference TRBV19 and TRBJ1-5, is DGGITQSPKYLFRKEGQNVTLSCEQNLNHDAMYWYRQDPGQGLRLIYYSQIVNDFQKGDIAEGYSVSREKKESFPLTVTSAQKNPTAFYLCASMKAGGTYSNQPQHFGDGTRLSIL.

V and J are TRBV3-1 (or the pseudogene TRBV3-2) and TRBJ2-2; D is ambiguous. This CDR3 is 14 amino acids long. The V end lost 1 base, the J end lost 3 bases, and 6 bases lay between the germline ends. Per the germline V gene, CDR1 is LGHDT and CDR2 is YNNKEL (reference sequence). CDR3 nucleotide sequence: TGTGCCAGCAGCCAAGCTTCGGACACCGGGGAGCTGTTTTTT. It is translated as CASSQASDTGELFF.

The genes are TRBV18 and TRBJ2-1; TRBD2 might be the D (5 bases). Trimming took 6 bases from V and 4 from J, leaving 13 bases between them. CDR3 length: 14 residues. From germline, CDR1 is KGHSH and CDR2 LQKENI. The CDR3 DNA is TGTGCCAGCTCCTCCGAGGGTCGTTACAATGAGCAGTTCTTC. Translated, it gives CASSSEGRYNEQFF.

This CDR3 is CAISLEEVNTEAFF. The DNA for the CDR3 is TGTGCCATCAGTCTAGAGGAGGTGAACACTGAAGCTTTCTTT. V gene TRBV10-3 combines with J gene TRBJ1-1; D is unresolved. Germline V gene sequence: CDR1 ENHRY, CDR2 SYGVKD. The CDR3 extends over 14 amino acids. V dropped 5 bases and J dropped 0 bases, with 10 bases sitting between them.

J is TRBJ2-3 and V is TRBV6-5, with a possible D match to TRBD2 (5 bases). In germline, CDR1 is MNHEY, CDR2 SVGAGI. This CDR3 spans 15 amino acids. V was trimmed by 2 bases and J by 5 bases, leaving 14 bases between them. The CDR3: CASSYGWESGDTQYF. DNA for the CDR3: TGTGCCAGCAGTTACGGGTGGGAGTCGGGAGATACGCAGTATTTT.

V is TRBV3-1 (or the pseudogene TRBV3-2) and J is TRBJ2-2; perhaps TRBD2 as D (7 bases). Trimming pared 3 bases from V and 4 bases from J, leaving 18 bases between. CDR3 length: 17 residues. In germline, CDR1 is LGHDT, CDR2 YNNKEL (reference sequence). In DNA form, the CDR3 reads TGTGCCAGCAGCCAGTCACGGGGGGCGCGGGTCACCGGGGAGCTGTTTTTT. As protein: CASSQSRGARVTGELFF.

The chain links TRBV18 to TRBJ1-3; possibly TRBD1 for D (6 bases). Germline lookup yields CDR1 KGHSH and CDR2 LQKENI. V was pared by 6 bases and J by 1 base, with 16 bases between. The CDR3 has 16 residues. For the CDR3, the DNA is TGTGCCAGCTCTCCTTTATCAGGACAGTCTGGAAACACCATATATTTT. It yields the protein CASSPLSGQSGNTIYF.

This chain links TRBV6-5 with TRBJ2-2, with a possible D match to TRBD2 (5 bases). Germline V gene lookup returns CDR1 MNHEY and CDR2 SVGAGI. The CDR3 contains 13 residues. The V gene lost 8 bases and the J gene lost 7 bases, with 14 bases spanning the gap. In DNA, the CDR3 is TGTGCCAGCGTGCGTGACGGGGTCGGGGAGCTGTTTTTT. It codes for CASVRDGVGELFF.

This chain uses TRBV28 with TRBJ1-2; weak D call: TRBD1 (5 bases). This CDR3 comprises 14 residues. Deletions cut 8 bases from V and 4 bases from J, with 17 bases between. Per the germline V gene, CDR1 is MDHEN and CDR2 is SYDVKM. CDR3 loop: CASRNPGLIYGYTF. The CDR3 DNA reads TGTGCCAGCCGTAATCCGGGACTGATCTATGGCTACACCTTC.

V usage is TRBV4-3 and J usage is TRBJ1-1; 10 positions agree with TRBD1. CDR3 size: 13 residues. The V and J ends lost 4 bases and 6 bases, in that order; junction bases with no gene match: 2. CDR1 and CDR2 (germline): LGHNA, YSLEER. The chain's CDR3 is CASSRDRGAEAFF. The CDR3 coding sequence is TGCGCCAGCAGCCGGGACAGGGGCGCTGAAGCTTTCTTT.

The rearrangement uses TRBV4-3 and TRBJ2-7; the D is unclear. Trimming took 1 base from V and 0 from J, leaving 7 bases between them. CDR3 length equals 14 residues. Germline loops: CDR1 LGHNA, CDR2 YSLEER. CDR3 sequence: CASSQGRGSYEQYF. DNA of the CDR3: TGCGCCAGCAGCCAAGGCCGAGGCTCCTACGAGCAGTACTTC.

The chain carries TRBV29-1 and TRBJ2-5, with a possible D match to TRBD2 (6 bases). Trimming pared 4 bases from V and 10 bases from J, leaving 10 bases between. Per germline, CDR1 SQVTM and CDR2 ANQGSEA. The CDR3 length is 10 residues. The chain's CDR3 is CSVVRGIQYF. The DNA for the CDR3 is TGCAGCGTTGTCCGGGGGATCCAGTACTTC.